What follows are 2 T cell receptor beta chains derived from one specimen sequenced in a study of OX40 agonist ivuxolimab in advanced cancers. Generated by immunoSEQ multiplex PCR, the TCRdb table keeps only in-frame clones and is missing some. The sample contains 80,000 to 95,000 clones, 87% of which appear only once. This sample comprised CD4+ or CD8+ T cells sorted from blood, obtained in a trial of the OX40 agonist ivuxolimab. These TCRs come from an adult with an advanced solid tumor such as melanoma, head and neck, liver or kidney cancer.

This sequence joins TRBV7-3 and TRBJ2-1; 8 bases match TRBD2. In germline, CDR1 is SGHTA, CDR2 FQGTGA. V was pared by 2 bases and J by 9 bases, with 3 bases of the junction left unmatched. This CDR3 has 13 residues. CDR3 sequence: CASSLQAGAEQFF. DNA of the CDR3: TGTGCCAGCAGCTTACAAGCGGGGGCTGAGCAGTTCTTC. The whole variable domain, filled in from reference TRBV7-3 and TRBJ2-1, reads GAGVSQTPSNKVTEKGKYVELRCDPISGHTALYWYRQSLGQGPEFLIYFQGTGAADDSGLPNDRFFAVRPEGSVSTLKIQRTERGDSAVYLCASSLQAGAEQFFGPGTRLTVL.

This rearrangement joins TRBV11-2 to TRBJ1-4; no firm D call. This CDR3 is 14 amino acids long. The V end was cut by 7 bases, the J end by 0 bases, with 9 bases between. Germline CDR1 reads SGHAT; CDR2 reads FQNNGV. This chain's CDR3 is CASKEAATNEKLFF. The CDR3 coding sequence is TGTGCCAGCAAGGAGGCCGCAACTAATGAAAAACTGTTTTTT. Filled out from reference TRBV11-2 and TRBJ1-4, the complete variable domain reads EAGVAQSPRYKIIEKRQSVAFWCNPISGHATLYWYQQILGQGPKLLIQFQNNGVVDDSQLPKDRFSAERLKGVDSTLKIQPAKLEDSAVYLCASKEAATNEKLFFGSGTQLSVL.